Below are 30 T cell receptor beta chains sequenced from a single sample in a study of cytomegalovirus exposure and HLA in healthy donors. The PCR ran on 60 Vbeta and 13 Jbeta primers. Sequencing used immunoSEQ multiplex PCR; TCRdb keeps in-frame clones, though not all of them. Of approximately 87,000 clones listed, roughly 86% are singletons. Sequencing used PBMCs. These receptors all come from a woman aged 18-29 years in good health and CMV-seropositive.

V gene TRBV6-5 combines with J gene TRBJ1-2; D call uncertain. The CDR3 is 13 amino acids. Trimming pared 5 bases from V and 0 bases from J, leaving 7 bases between. The germline CDR1 and CDR2 sequences are MNHEY and SVGAGI. CDR3: CASSQLTNYGYTF. CDR3 nucleotides: TGTGCCAGCAGTCAACTTACTAACTATGGCTACACCTTC.

This sequence joins TRBV6-1 and TRBJ2-5; 7 bases map to TRBD1. V dropped 6 bases and J dropped 6; count of bases not matched to a gene: 7. The CDR3 spans 13 residues. Germline CDR1 is MNHNS and CDR2 is SASEGT. The CDR3 DNA sequence: TGTGCCAGCAGCTTGACAGGGAGACAGACCCAGTACTTC. Its translation: CASSLTGRQTQYF.

CDR3 nucleotides: TGTGCCAGCAGTGCCGGGAACAATGAAAAACTGTTTTTT. Its protein is CASSAGNNEKLFF. The chain combines TRBV2 with TRBJ1-4; D uncertain. V was pared by 4 bases and J by 5 bases, with 8 bases between. This CDR3 is built from 13 residues. The germline gives CDR1 SNHLY, CDR2 FYNNEI.

In this sample, this clone turned up once. The V gene is TRBV28, the J gene TRBJ2-2; D gene unclear. Germline lookup yields CDR1 MDHEN and CDR2 SYDVKM. This CDR3 contains 14 residues. Trimming stripped 6 bases from V and 2 bases from J, with 10 bases between. CDR3 sequence (DNA): TGTGCCAGCAGGGTTCAGGCTAACACCGGGGAGCTGTTTTTT. Amino acid sequence: CASRVQANTGELFF.

DNA for the CDR3: TGTGCCAGCAGCGCTGAAGGGGGCCGGGGAACTGAAGCTTTCTTT. This codes for CASSAEGGRGTEAFF. V gene TRBV6-5 combines with J gene TRBJ1-1; 7 nucleotides agree with TRBD1. Germline V CDR1 and CDR2: MNHEY, SVGAGI. V lost 6 bases to trimming and J lost 5 bases; unmatched junction nucleotides: 12. The CDR3 totals 15 residues.

The V and J genes are TRBV27 and TRBJ1-1; D not certain. Trimming pared 0 bases from V and 5 bases from J, leaving 13 bases between. The germline V gene has CDR1 MNHEY and CDR2 SMNVEV (reference sequence). CDR3 length: 15 amino acids. The CDR3 loop is CASSLSRTFSTEAFF. In nucleotides, the CDR3 is TGTGCCAGCAGTTTATCTAGGACTTTCTCGACTGAAGCTTTCTTT.

This chain joins TRBV6-5 and TRBJ1-1; D may be TRBD1 (5 bases). This CDR3 spans 15 amino acids. Germline values: CDR1 MNHEY, CDR2 SVGAGI. V shed 3 bases and J shed 1 base, with 12 bases lying between them. The CDR3 sequence is CASSYLGRQNTEAFF. CDR3 in DNA: TGTGCCAGCAGTTATTTGGGGCGCCAGAACACTGAAGCTTTCTTT.

This clone has just one count. The chain has TRBV28 and TRBJ2-1; 11 bases are a match to TRBD2. CDR1 and CDR2 from the germline V gene are MDHEN and SYDVKM. The V and J ends lost 4 bases and 4 bases, in that order; junction bases with no gene match: 9. This CDR3 is 17 amino acids long. The CDR3 loop reads CASSSHQGLADYNEQFF. The CDR3 DNA follows: TGTGCCAGCAGTTCTCACCAGGGACTAGCGGATTACAATGAGCAGTTCTTC.

J is TRBJ1-4 and V is TRBV7-2; weak D call: TRBD1 (5 bases). The V gene lost 5 bases and the J gene lost 8 bases, with 15 bases spanning the gap. Germline CDR1 reads SGHTA; CDR2 reads FQGNSA. This CDR3 contains 14 residues. The CDR3 coding sequence is TGTGCCAGCAGCCAACAGGCCTTGGGCGAAAAACTGTTTTTT. Encoded protein: CASSQQALGEKLFF. Supplemented by reference TRBV7-2 and TRBJ1-4, the full variable domain reads GAGVSQSPSNKVTEKGKDVELRCDPISGHTALYWYRQSLGQGLEFLIYFQGNSAPDKSGLPSDRFSAERTGGSVSTLTIQRTQQEDSAVYLCASSQQALGEKLFFGSGTQLSVL.

The V and J genes are TRBV7-9 and TRBJ1-2; the D gene is possibly TRBD1 (6 bases). Germline V gene data show CDR1 as SEHNR and CDR2 as FQNEAQ (reference sequence). The CDR3 spans 16 residues. Trimming took 0 bases from V and 0 from J, leaving 11 bases between them. The CDR3 spells CASSLATGIANYGYTF. Written as DNA, the CDR3 is TGTGCCAGCAGCTTAGCAACAGGGATAGCTAACTATGGCTACACCTTC.

This chain joins TRBV18 and TRBJ2-3, with D unclear. Germline V gene sequence: CDR1 KGHSH, CDR2 LQKENI. The CDR3 consists of 15 residues. The V and J ends lost 4 bases and 0 bases respectively, with 11 bases between them. The CDR3 DNA reads as TGTGCCAGCTCACTTGTTCCCCGTAGCACAGATACGCAGTATTTT. Amino acids: CASSLVPRSTDTQYF.

J is TRBJ1-5 and V is TRBV19, with 7 nucleotides matching TRBD1. With 7 bases clipped from V and 1 base from J, the junction kept 10 bases outside the gene matches. The germline CDR1 and CDR2 sequences are LNHDA and SQIVND (reference sequence). CDR3 size: 16 residues. As DNA, the CDR3 is TGTGCCAGTACCCGGACAGGAACTTTCAGCAATCAGCCCCAGCATTTT. Protein sequence: CASTRTGTFSNQPQHF.

The chain has TRBV6-1 and TRBJ2-3, with D perhaps TRBD2 (5 bases). Germline loops: CDR1 MNHNS, CDR2 SASEGT. V lost 8 bases and J lost 2, with 8 bases in between. The CDR3 runs to 12 residues. CDR3 sequence: CASGSTTDTQYF. As DNA, the CDR3 is TGTGCCAGCGGGAGTACCACAGATACGCAGTATTTT.

CDR3 residues: CASSPWDYTTDTQYF. The DNA of the CDR3 is TGCGCCAGCAGCCCCTGGGACTACACCACAGATACGCAGTATTTT. The rearrangement uses TRBV4-1 and TRBJ2-3; 7 positions agree with TRBD2. There are 15 residues in the CDR3. Germline-derived CDR1 and CDR2 are MGHRA and YSYEKL. V was pared by 4 bases and J by 2 bases, with 6 bases of the junction left unmatched.

The rearrangement uses TRBV9 and TRBJ2-5; 11 nucleotides line up with TRBD2. The CDR3 is made up of 15 amino acids. V gave up 3 bases and J gave up 1 base; unmatched junction bases: 2. Germline V gives CDR1 SGDLS, CDR2 YYNGEE. This chain's CDR3 is CASSAGTSGQETQYF. Written as DNA, the CDR3 is TGTGCCAGCAGCGCAGGGACTAGCGGCCAAGAGACCCAGTACTTC.

The rearrangement joins TRBV4-1 to TRBJ1-2; D not certain. Germline CDR1 MGHRA, CDR2 YSYEKL. Trimming pared 0 bases from V and 4 bases from J, leaving 6 bases between. This CDR3 is built from 13 residues. CDR3 region: CASSQERFYGYTF. The CDR3 nucleotides read TGCGCCAGCAGCCAAGAGAGATTCTATGGCTACACCTTC.

The CDR3 protein is CSVYRGWDEQFF. The CDR3 bases are TGCAGCGTTTACAGGGGTTGGGATGAGCAGTTCTTC. This chain joins TRBV29-1 and TRBJ2-1; 7 bases agree with TRBD1. V dropped 5 bases and J dropped 8; count of bases not matched to a gene: 6. Germline V gene data show CDR1 as SQVTM and CDR2 as ANQGSEA. The CDR3 extends over 12 amino acids.

This chain uses TRBV14 with TRBJ1-4; no clear D. Trimming shortened V by 2 bases and J by 4 bases, and 2 bases separated the two germline ends. The CDR3 runs 12 residues. Germline V gene data show CDR1 as SGHDN and CDR2 as FVKESK. In DNA, the CDR3 is TGTGCCAGCAGCCAATATAATGAAAAACTGTTTTTT. It specifies CASSQYNEKLFF.

This rearrangement joins TRBV30 to TRBJ1-2; possible D gene TRBD1, 6 bases. Trimming took 2 bases from V and 8 from J, leaving 18 bases between them. This CDR3 spans 14 amino acids. Per the germline V gene, CDR1 is GTSNPN and CDR2 is SVGIG (reference sequence). The CDR3 is CAWSLMTGTWGYTF. CDR3 coding DNA: TGTGCCTGGAGTCTAATGACAGGCACTTGGGGCTACACCTTC.

The V gene is TRBV6-6, the J gene TRBJ2-7, with 11 bases lining up with TRBD2. CDR3 size: 14 residues. The V gene end was trimmed by 5 bases and the J gene end by 7 bases; junction bases not matched to a gene: 7. From germline, CDR1 is MNHNY and CDR2 SVGAGI (reference sequence). The CDR3 DNA follows: TGTGCCAGCAGTCCCGGGACTAGCGGACAAGAGCAGTACTTC. Translation: CASSPGTSGQEQYF.

This clone appeared a single time. This rearrangement joins TRBV5-1 to TRBJ2-7; 10 nucleotides match TRBD1. This CDR3 is 16 amino acids long. Germline loops: CDR1 SGHRS, CDR2 YFSETQ. V lost 6 bases, J lost 7 bases, and 16 bases stayed unmatched. Here the CDR3 reads CASTPRGDRGRGEQYF. The CDR3 DNA reads as TGCGCCAGCACCCCTCGGGGGGACAGGGGAAGGGGAGAGCAGTACTTC.

This clone has more than one count but fewer than ten. The chain combines TRBV5-1 with TRBJ1-1; no firm D call. The CDR3 sequence is 15 residues long. The V gene's germline CDR1 is SGHRS and CDR2 YFSETQ. V dropped 4 bases and J dropped 4 bases, with 17 bases sitting between them. The DNA for the CDR3 is TGCGCCAGCAGCATGCAGGCCGGATCGAGCACTGAAGCTTTCTTT. It specifies CASSMQAGSSTEAFF.

The chain links TRBV30 to TRBJ1-1, with D uncertain. The CDR3 is 13 amino acids. Germline V gene data show CDR1 as GTSNPN and CDR2 as SVGIG (reference sequence). The germline V and J ends were trimmed by 4 bases and 2 bases, with 11 bases remaining between them. The CDR3 protein is CAWTISGNTEAFF. In nucleotides, the CDR3 is TGTGCCTGGACTATAAGCGGCAACACTGAAGCTTTCTTT.

The rearrangement uses TRBV7-2 and TRBJ2-4; 10 positions agree with TRBD1. The CDR3 has 17 residues. Per the germline V gene, CDR1 is SGHTA and CDR2 is FQGNSA. J lost 4 bases, V lost 4 bases, and 10 bases had no gene match. DNA of the CDR3: TGTGCCAGCAGCTACCGAATTGCGGACAGGGGGAAAAACATTCAGTACTTC. As protein: CASSYRIADRGKNIQYF.

The table lists this clone with a count of one. The chain joins TRBV4-1 to TRBJ1-5; a possible D gene is TRBD1 (5 bases). Germline CDR1 and CDR2: MGHRA and YSYEKL. The CDR3 length is 14 residues. Trimming removed 5 bases from V and 1 base from J, with 9 bases in between. CDR3 sequence reads: CASSSRVSNQPQHF. As DNA, the CDR3 is TGCGCCAGCAGCTCCAGGGTGAGCAATCAGCCCCAGCATTTT.

This chain links TRBV28 with TRBJ1-4, with D perhaps TRBD1 (6 bases). Germline CDR1 MDHEN, CDR2 SYDVKM. The CDR3 length is 15 residues. V was cut by 5 bases and J by 5 bases, with 15 bases left in between. The CDR3 DNA reads TGTGCCAGCAGTGACACCGGGACACAGAATGAAAAACTGTTTTTT. Its translation: CASSDTGTQNEKLFF.

V gene TRBV19 combines with J gene TRBJ1-1, with a weak D call TRBD1 (5 bases). The V gene lost 7 bases and the J gene lost 4 bases, with 13 bases spanning the gap. The germline V gene encodes CDR1 LNHDA and CDR2 SQIVND (reference sequence). The CDR3 consists of 13 residues. The chain's CDR3 is CASKRGGVTEAFF. The CDR3 DNA sequence: TGTGCCAGTAAGAGGGGCGGGGTCACTGAAGCTTTCTTT.

The chain has TRBV2 and TRBJ1-5; 10 nucleotides line up with TRBD1. The ends lost 4 bases at V and 2 bases at J; junction bases unmatched: 2. Germline CDR1 is SNHLY and CDR2 is FYNNEI. The CDR3 consists of 15 residues. DNA of the CDR3: TGTGCCAGCAGTGGGGGGACAGGGGGCAATCAGCCCCAGCATTTT. It translates to CASSGGTGGNQPQHF. Full variable domain (missing parts from reference TRBV2 and TRBJ1-5): EPEVTQTPSHQVTQMGQEVILRCVPISNHLYFYWYRQILGQKVEFLVSFYNNEISEKSEIFDDQFSVERPDGSNFTLKIRSTKLEDSAMYFCASSGGTGGNQPQHFGDGTRLSIL.

The chain joins TRBV12-5 to TRBJ2-2, with D hard to call. CDR1 is LGHNT and CDR2 is FRNRAP in the germline V gene. The CDR3 has 14 amino acids. V dropped 6 bases and J dropped 0 bases, with 8 bases sitting between them. CDR3 loop: CASGTPANTGELFF. CDR3 nucleotides: TGTGCTAGTGGAACACCAGCGAACACCGGGGAGCTGTTTTTT.

The chain links TRBV15 to TRBJ2-1, with D perhaps TRBD2 (6 bases). CDR3 length: 15 amino acids. Per germline, CDR1 LNHNV and CDR2 YYDKDF (reference sequence). Trimming cost V 1 base and J 5 bases, with 12 bases left between them. Here the CDR3 reads CATSRGRGHDNEQFF. CDR3 nucleotide sequence: TGTGCCACCAGCAGAGGGAGGGGCCATGACAATGAGCAGTTCTTC.